One and the same sample provided the 16 T cell receptor beta chains below, sequenced in a study of T-cell memory formation after mild COVID-19. TCRdb called the 5' RACE reads again in MiXCR, with one record for every CDR3 protein. The table has 350,000 to 450,000 distinct CDR3 sequences, 20% to 30% seen once. Input material: PBMCs or a T cell subset sorted from them (not recorded which). The receptors were gathered from an adult woman who had mild COVID-19 (a few samples of this study predate the infection). Cell type and time point are not known.

This sequence joins TRBV20-1 and TRBJ2-1; no definite D call. The CDR3 is 13 amino acids. Germline V lookup: CDR1 DFQATT, CDR2 SNEGSKA (reference sequence). Deletions cut 0 bases from V and 7 bases from J, with 10 bases between. The CDR3 region is CSARDPYRNEQFF. Written as DNA, the CDR3 is TGCAGTGCTAGAGACCCCTATCGGAATGAGCAGTTCTTC.

The chain employs TRBV11-3 and TRBJ2-1; 8 positions match TRBD2. Germline-derived CDR1 and CDR2 are SGHNT and YENEEA. There are 15 residues in the CDR3. After removal of 8 bases from V and 8 bases from J, the junction contained 14 bases not matched to a gene. The chain's CDR3 is CASGVSGSARDEQFF. The CDR3 nucleotides are TGTGCCAGCGGCGTAAGCGGGAGTGCAAGGGATGAGCAGTTCTTC.

The table lists this clonotype with a few counts. The genes are TRBV11-2 and TRBJ2-3; 8 bases align to TRBD1. Looked up from germline, CDR1 is SGHAT and CDR2 is FQNNGV. V dropped 4 bases and J dropped 0; count of bases not matched to a gene: 3. The CDR3 consists of 15 residues. CDR3 amino acids: CASSSDRESTDTQYF. Written as DNA, the CDR3 is TGTGCCAGCAGCTCGGACAGGGAGAGCACAGATACGCAGTATTTT.

The chain combines TRBV25-1 with TRBJ2-1; 11 bases line up with TRBD2. The CDR3 is made up of 16 amino acids. The trim removed 4 bases at V and 4 bases at J, leaving 6 bases unmatched. CDR1 is MGHDK and CDR2 is SYGVNS in the germline V gene. The chain's CDR3 is CASSGLAGGTYNEQFF. The CDR3 nucleotides read TGTGCCAGCAGTGGGCTAGCGGGAGGTACATACAATGAGCAGTTCTTC.

This clonotype showed up many times. The chain combines TRBV5-1 with TRBJ1-1, with TRBD1 identical over 8 bases. The germline V gene has CDR1 SGHRS and CDR2 YFSETQ. V shed 4 bases, J shed 0 bases, and the junction held 11 bases outside the gene matches. This CDR3 is built from 17 residues. The CDR3 reads CASSPGQGAGMNTEAFF. The CDR3 DNA reads TGCGCCAGCAGCCCCGGGCAGGGGGCCGGGATGAACACTGAAGCTTTCTTT.

This clonotype was seen a few times. The CDR3 sequence: CASSLRSGRADKNIQYF. For the CDR3, the DNA is TGTGCCAGCAGTTTAAGGTCGGGAAGGGCGGACAAAAACATTCAGTACTTC. The rearrangement joins TRBV12-3 or TRBV12-4 to TRBJ2-4; D perhaps matches TRBD2 (5 bases). The CDR3 covers 17 residues. V lost 2 bases to trimming and J lost 3 bases, with 17 bases between them.

The chain links TRBV29-1 to TRBJ2-5; no clear D. V shed 3 bases and J shed 5 bases, with 10 bases lying between them. The germline gives CDR1 SQVTM, CDR2 ANQGSEA. The CDR3 runs to 12 residues. The CDR3 sequence is CSVEYPRETQYF. The CDR3 DNA reads TGCAGCGTTGAGTACCCGAGGGAGACCCAGTACTTC.

Only a few counts were recorded for this clonotype. The chain employs TRBV5-1 and TRBJ1-4, with 7 positions matching TRBD1. The CDR3 length is 16 residues. Germline V gives CDR1 SGHRS, CDR2 YFSETQ. V was clipped by 2 bases and J by 4 bases; unmatched bases: 8. The CDR3 bases are TGCGCCAGCAGCTTCCCGTCAGGGGGTCTTAATGAAAAACTGTTTTTT. It encodes CASSFPSGGLNEKLFF.

This chain uses TRBV6-5 with TRBJ2-6; 8 bases align to TRBD2. The length of the CDR3 is 16 residues. Germline CDR1 is MNHEY and CDR2 is SVGAGI. V lost 4 bases to trimming and J lost 2 bases; unmatched junction nucleotides: 4. CDR3: CASSLSGSTGANVLTF. CDR3 bases: TGTGCCAGCAGTTTAAGCGGGAGTACTGGGGCCAACGTCCTGACTTTC.

This clonotype showed up just a few times. The chain joins TRBV30 to TRBJ2-1; the D is unclear. The ends were cut back, 1 base at V and 3 bases at J, with 7 bases in the middle. The CDR3 is 13 amino acids. Looked up from germline, CDR1 is GTSNPN and CDR2 is SVGIG (reference sequence). The CDR3, as DNA: TGTGCCTGGAGTGCGACTGGCTACAATGAGCAGTTCTTC. It translates to CAWSATGYNEQFF.

V and J are TRBV6-6 and TRBJ1-1; D gene ambiguous. V dropped 2 bases and J dropped 1 base, with 5 bases sitting between them. The V gene's germline CDR1 is MNHNY and CDR2 SVGAGI (reference sequence). This CDR3 comprises 13 residues. The CDR3 here is CASSYRANTEAFF. DNA for the CDR3: TGTGCCAGCAGTTACAGGGCGAACACTGAAGCTTTCTTT.

The chain combines TRBV7-9 with TRBJ1-2, with a weak D call TRBD1 (5 bases). Germline V gene lookup returns CDR1 SEHNR and CDR2 FQNEAQ (reference sequence). The CDR3 runs 16 residues. The V end was cut by 5 bases, the J end by 7 bases, with 23 bases between. The CDR3 loop is CASSQQPGRRASGYTF. The CDR3 DNA follows: TGTGCCAGCAGCCAACAACCGGGACGCAGAGCAAGTGGCTACACCTTC.

The chain joins TRBV11-3 to TRBJ2-4; weak D call: TRBD1 (5 bases). Trimming left V 5 bases short and J 6 bases short, with 20 bases between. Germline CDR1 reads SGHNT; CDR2 reads YENEEA. CDR3 length: 16 amino acids. The DNA for the CDR3 is TGTGCCAGCAGCCATAGTAAAGGGGCTAACCCAAACATTCAGTACTTC. Translation: CASSHSKGANPNIQYF.

This chain links TRBV20-1 with TRBJ2-7; 7 nucleotides match TRBD1. J gave up 1 base and V 5 bases, and 5 bases lay outside the gene matches. The CDR3 contains 13 residues. Germline CDR1 and CDR2: DFQATT and SNEGSKA (reference sequence). Written as DNA, the CDR3 is TGCAGTGCTGGCCGGGACAGATCCTACGAGCAGTACTTC. It is translated as CSAGRDRSYEQYF.

The CDR3 DNA sequence: TGTGCCAGTAGTAACAGGGTTCTCATGAACACTGAAGCTTTCTTT. It yields the protein CASSNRVLMNTEAFF. The J gene is TRBJ1-1, the V gene TRBV19, with D maybe TRBD1 (6 bases). V gave up 4 bases and J gave up 0 bases, with 12 bases separating them. Germline values: CDR1 LNHDA, CDR2 SQIVND (reference sequence). The CDR3 extends over 15 amino acids.

With regard to this clonotype: A junction end diverges from the germline sequence, so it may reflect a read error. V is TRBV6-2 or TRBV6-3 and J is TRBJ2-4; D gene uncertain. This CDR3 has 8 amino acids. Germline assignment: CDR1 MNHEY and CDR2 SVGEGT. Here the CDR3 reads CASSQDDF. CDR3 in DNA: TGTGCCAGCAGTCAGGACGACTTC.